This T cell receptor beta chain stems from a study of human CD8 memory T cell subsets. CCR7+ PD-1- TIGIT- CD8+ T cells were termed stem-like memory (TSTEM). Looked up from germline, CDR1 is SGHDT and CDR2 is YYEEEE. CDR3 size: 13 residues. TCR beta libraries were made by UMI-labeled 5' RACE. No DNA is given; TCRdb re-called the 5' RACE reads and lists each CDR3 protein once. In all, the sample yields 19,000 or so distinct CDR3 sequences. Specimen: CD8+ stem-like memory T cells (TSCM and TCM) sorted from PBMCs. Stated subset: stem-like memory CD8 T cells (TSTEM), CCR7+ PD-1- TIGIT-. This chain connects TRBV5-6 to TRBJ1-2. This receptor was identified in a human donor in good health. The CDR3: CASSLLSNYGYTF.